This entry lists 8 T cell receptor beta chains sequenced from one sample in a study of cytomegalovirus exposure and HLA in healthy donors. Amplification used 60 Vbeta primers and 13 Jbeta primers. The table came from immunoSEQ multiplex PCR; TCRdb's copy has only in-frame clones and leaves some out. The profile shows 75,000 to 90,000 clones, about three quarters of them singletons. Sequenced input: PBMCs. Receptors were obtained from a woman in her 40s in good health and CMV-seropositive.

The chain recombines TRBV5-1 with TRBJ2-4, with D possibly TRBD1 on 5 matching bases. CDR1 and CDR2 from the germline V gene are SGHRS and YFSETQ. Deletions cut 0 bases from V and 8 bases from J, with 12 bases between. The CDR3 has 14 residues. The CDR3 region has the DNA TGCGCCAGCAGCTTGGTTGCAGGGCAGGACATTCAGTACTTC. Its protein product is CASSLVAGQDIQYF. The full variable domain, completed using reference TRBV5-1 and TRBJ2-4, is KAGVTQTPRYLIKTRGQQVTLSCSPISGHRSVSWYQQTPGQGLQFLFEYFSETQRNKGNFPGRFSGRQFSNSRSEMNVSTLELGDSALYLCASSLVAGQDIQYFGAGTRLSVL.

This clone came up a few times. One end of the junction does not line up with germline, which may come from a read error. The chain employs TRBV14 and TRBJ1-2, with a possible D match to TRBD1 (5 bases). This CDR3 has 14 amino acids. Germline V gives CDR1 SGHDN, CDR2 FVKESK. The CDR3 DNA reads as TGTGCCAGCAGCGCACAGCAGGGATCGGGAGGCTACCCCTTC. It translates to CASSAQQGSGGYPF.

This chain links TRBV6-1 with TRBJ2-7, with D possibly matching TRBD1 (6 bases). With 2 bases removed from V and 3 bases from J, the gap between germline ends came to 14 bases. The CDR3 extends over 15 amino acids. Per the germline V gene, CDR1 is MNHNS and CDR2 is SASEGT. CDR3 amino acids: CASSELGQVFYEQYF. Written as DNA, the CDR3 is TGTGCCAGCAGTGAACTGGGACAAGTTTTCTACGAGCAGTACTTC.

The V gene is TRBV29-1, the J gene TRBJ2-3; the match to TRBD2 covers 8 bases. This CDR3 region has 14 residues. V lost 7 bases and J lost 5; bases outside the gene matches: 11. Germline V CDR1 and CDR2: SQVTM, ANQGSEA. The CDR3 bases are TGCAGCGCTGCCCCGGGAGGGGCGAAAGATACGCAGTATTTT. Protein product: CSAAPGGAKDTQYF.

CDR3 DNA: TGTGCCAGCAGCTTGAGGAACACGGGAGGGTCGGACACTGAAGCTTTCTTT. Translating it yields CASSLRNTGGSDTEAFF. The V and J genes are TRBV11-2 and TRBJ1-1; D remains unclear. This CDR3 region has 17 residues. V lost 3 bases and J lost 3, with 20 bases in between. In germline, CDR1 is SGHAT, CDR2 FQNNGV. The whole variable domain, remainder taken from reference TRBV11-2 and TRBJ1-1, is EAGVAQSPRYKIIEKRQSVAFWCNPISGHATLYWYQQILGQGPKLLIQFQNNGVVDDSQLPKDRFSAERLKGVDSTLKIQPAKLEDSAVYLCASSLRNTGGSDTEAFFGQGTRLTVV.

About this clone itself: Other nucleotide sequences in the sample specify the same CDR3. The genes are TRBV18 and TRBJ1-1; D might be TRBD1 (5 bases). The ends were cut back, 5 bases at V and 2 bases at J, with 9 bases in the middle. Germline loops: CDR1 KGHSH, CDR2 LQKENI. CDR3 length equals 13 residues. In DNA form, the CDR3 reads TGTGCCAGCTCAACCGGGGGTAACACTGAAGCTTTCTTT. It encodes CASSTGGNTEAFF.

The chain uses TRBV6-1 and TRBJ2-2; the D is unclear. CDR3 size: 13 residues. Trimming stripped 8 bases from V and 1 base from J, with 8 bases between. Germline-derived CDR1 and CDR2 are MNHNS and SASEGT. CDR3 in DNA: TGTGCCAGCGTCACGGGGAACACCGGGGAGCTGTTTTTT. As protein: CASVTGNTGELFF.

The V and J genes are TRBV5-1 and TRBJ1-4; D call uncertain. The CDR3 loop spans 15 amino acids. Trimming removed 4 bases at V and 0 bases at J, with 10 bases between. Germline V CDR1 and CDR2: SGHRS, YFSETQ. CDR3 region: CASSSDGATNEKLFF. The CDR3 DNA reads TGCGCCAGCAGCAGTGACGGAGCAACTAATGAAAAACTGTTTTTT.